Listed here is a single T cell receptor (beta chain). What it recognizes is unknown. The sample belongs to a study of shared clonotypes between healthy human individuals. Profiling relied on immunoSEQ multiplex PCR, and the TCRdb table lists in-frame clones only, not all of them. The sample lists approximately 110,000 clones, about 67% seen once, with almost 25% in the top ten. Nashville, Tennessee was home to all donors, who were Caucasian adults. General observations from the study: The authors sampled blood alone, and tissue repertoires likely differ. It was expected that sequencing depth would affect clonotype sharing among donors.

The sample comprised memory CD8+ T cells sorted from blood. Subset noted: CD45RO+ cells pooled with CCR7-negative TemRA cells. The origin of this receptor is a woman aged 30 to 39 in good health.

CDR3 in amino acids: CASRGQGAGQPQHF. CDR3 sequence (DNA): TGTGCCAGCAGAGGGCAGGGGGCTGGACAGCCCCAGCATTTT. The V and J genes are TRBV6-5 and TRBJ1-5, with TRBD1 identical over 8 bases. Germline loops: CDR1 MNHEY, CDR2 SVGAGI. The CDR3 is 14 residues long. Trimming at V came to 6 bases and at J to 7 bases, leaving 8 bases not matched to a gene.